The rows below give T cell receptor beta chains drawn from one sample of a study of T cell responses to AZD1222 COVID-19 vaccine. The protocol was immunoSEQ multiplex PCR, while the TCRdb copy is restricted to in-frame clones and leaves out a portion. The table lists tens of thousands of clones, about 92% of them singletons. Sequencing used peripheral blood, obtained on day 0 of AZD1222 vaccination. The receptors come from an adult in good health. Each CDR3 is given with its conserved first and last residue. D genes are given only for firm matches. Clone size is not always given. Where it is, it says once, few, many or a class for expanded clones.

v_call,j_call,clone_size,cdr3_length,d_call,cdr3_nt,cdr3_aa
TRBV6-5,TRBJ1-1,.,12,.,TGTGCCAGCAGTTGGCGTGAGGGGGAAGCTTTCTTT,CASSWREGEAFF
TRBV6-2/TRBV6-3,TRBJ2-1,.,16,TRBD2,TGTGCCAGCAGTTACTCGATTAGCGGGAGTTACAATGAGCAGTTCTTC,CASSYSISGSYNEQFF
TRBV27,TRBJ1-5,.,13,.,TGTGCCAGCAGTTTTATGTCCGATCAGCCCCAGCATTTT,CASSFMSDQPQHF
TRBV19,TRBJ2-2,.,16,.,TGTGCCAGTAGTATAGGCGGGGCAGGGAGCACCGGGGAGCTGTTTTTT,CASSIGGAGSTGELFF
TRBV28,TRBJ1-2,.,15,.,TGTGCCAGCAGTTTAGGGAAGTCGAAATTCTCTCGCTACACCTTC,CASSLGKSKFSRYTF
TRBV7-2,TRBJ2-7,once,15,.,TGTGCCAGCAGCTTAGTTCGGACAAATGCCTACGAGCAGTACTTC,CASSLVRTNAYEQYF
TRBV5-6,TRBJ2-1,.,16,TRBD1,TGTGCCAGCCAGCACCCAGCCGGCAGGGGGCCAAATGAGCAGTTCTTC,CASQHPAGRGPNEQFF
TRBV27,TRBJ1-1,.,15,.,TGTGCCAGCAGCCTCTCCGGGCTCGGGGGCACTGAAGCTTTCTTT,CASSLSGLGGTEAFF
TRBV12-3/TRBV12-4,TRBJ2-7,.,13,.,TGTGCCAGCAGTCCCGCACCAGCCTACGAGCAGTACTTC,CASSPAPAYEQYF
TRBV28,TRBJ1-1,.,12,.,TGTGCCAGCGGAACTCCTCACACTGAAGCTTTCTTT,CASGTPHTEAFF
TRBV28,TRBJ1-2,.,15,.,TGTGCCAGCAGTTCACGGGGCTCCCCTAACTATGGCTACACCTTC,CASSSRGSPNYGYTF
TRBV29-1,TRBJ2-3,.,16,TRBD2,TGCAGCGTCAAAGCCCTAGCGGGAGTGGGGACAGATACGCAGTATTTT,CSVKALAGVGTDTQYF
TRBV19,TRBJ1-6,.,15,.,TGTGCCAGTAGTACCCGAGACAGAAATAATTCACCCCTCCACTTT,CASSTRDRNNSPLHF
TRBV29-1,TRBJ1-6,.,13,.,TGCAGCGTTGCCTGGACAGAGAATTCACCCCTCCACTTT,CSVAWTENSPLHF
TRBV21-1,TRBJ2-1,.,14,.,TGTGCCAGCAGCAAGACTAGCGGGAGGTCTGAGCAGTTCTTC,CASSKTSGRSEQFF
TRBV3-1/TRBV3-2,TRBJ2-1,.,11,.,TGTGCCAGCAGCCCAGGCGGGAAGGTGCTCTTC,CASSPGGKVLF